The 17 T cell receptor beta chains below were found in one sample sequenced in a study of blood T cell repertoires in COVID-19. Clones were sequenced by immunoSEQ multiplex PCR, and TCRdb holds only the in-frame ones, with some missing. The table has about 150,000 clones, about four fifths seen once. Sequencing used peripheral blood. Receptors originate from an older woman with acute or convalescent COVID-19.

This chain connects TRBV3-1 (or the pseudogene TRBV3-2) to TRBJ2-3, with a possible D match to TRBD1 (6 bases). This CDR3 has 12 residues. The ends were cut back, 10 bases at V and 2 bases at J, with 10 bases in the middle. Germline loops: CDR1 LGHDT, CDR2 YNNKEL (reference sequence). The CDR3 DNA reads TGTGCCACCACAGGGATCACAGATACGCAGTATTTT. This codes for CATTGITDTQYF.

The chain links TRBV6-5 to TRBJ2-1; 10 bases line up with TRBD2. This CDR3 has 16 amino acids. Germline-derived CDR1 and CDR2 are MNHEY and SVGAGI. Unmatched junction bases numbered 6, after V lost 0 bases and J lost 7 bases. The CDR3 DNA reads TGTGCCAGCAGTTACTCGCCGGCTAGCGGGGGAAATGAGCAGTTCTTC. Translation: CASSYSPASGGNEQFF.

This clone has more than one count but fewer than ten. The chain couples TRBV7-9 to TRBJ2-7; 7 positions match TRBD2. The V and J ends lost 9 bases and 3 bases, in that order; junction bases with no gene match: 11. The CDR3 is 14 residues long. Germline assignment: CDR1 SEHNR and CDR2 FQNEAQ (reference sequence). The CDR3, as DNA: TGTGCCAGTCGCCGGACGGGGGGAAGCTACGAGCAGTACTTC. This gives the protein CASRRTGGSYEQYF.

The V call is TRBV2, the J call TRBJ2-7; 9 nucleotides align to TRBD1. The CDR3 is 14 residues long. Per germline, CDR1 SNHLY and CDR2 FYNNEI. The junction had 11 bases not matched to a gene; V was cut back by 8 bases and J by 6 bases. CDR3 bases: TGTGCCAGCGGGACAGGGCTGGGAGTGGGCGAGCAGTACTTC. Encoded protein: CASGTGLGVGEQYF.

The chain combines TRBV9 with TRBJ2-1; 7 positions match TRBD2. The V segment lost 0 bases and the J segment 7 bases; nucleotides outside the gene matches: 7. The CDR3 length is 15 residues. The germline CDR1 and CDR2 sequences are SGDLS and YYNGEE. DNA of the CDR3: TGTGCCAGCAGCGTAGCTACGACTAGCCTTAATGAGCAGTTCTTC. Translation: CASSVATTSLNEQFF.

This clone turned up a few times. V usage is TRBV18 and J usage is TRBJ1-1; 7 bases align to TRBD1. V lost 2 bases to trimming and J lost 8 bases; unmatched junction nucleotides: 8. Per the germline V gene, CDR1 is KGHSH and CDR2 is LQKENI. CDR3 length: 14 amino acids. For the CDR3, the DNA is TGTGCCAGCTCACCAAGGGCGACAGGGTCGGAAGCTTTCTTT. It is translated as CASSPRATGSEAFF.

The V call is TRBV12-3 or TRBV12-4, the J call TRBJ2-1; D gene unclear. The length of the CDR3 is 13 residues. V gave up 0 bases and J gave up 2 bases, with 2 bases separating them. CDR3 nucleotides: TGTGCCAGCAGTTTAGCTACCTACAATGAGCAGTTCTTC. Protein sequence: CASSLATYNEQFF.

A few counts support this clone. The V gene is TRBV4-1, the J gene TRBJ1-1; maybe TRBD1 (5 bases). V gave up 1 base and J gave up 6 bases, with 21 bases separating them. The CDR3 has 17 residues. Germline CDR1 is MGHRA and CDR2 is YSYEKL. The CDR3 DNA sequence: TGCGCCAGCAGCCAAGGCCCAACGGGACTGTCTGGCTCTGAAGCTTTCTTT. Translated: CASSQGPTGLSGSEAFF.

This chain joins TRBV5-4 and TRBJ1-2; the D is unclear. Germline values: CDR1 SGHNT, CDR2 YYREEE (reference sequence). This CDR3 contains 13 residues. V gave up 0 bases and J gave up 2 bases, with 5 bases separating them. CDR3 nucleotide sequence: TGTGCCAGCAGCTTGGCGGGAAACTATGGCTACACCTTC. Amino acids: CASSLAGNYGYTF.

This chain uses TRBV10-3 with TRBJ1-1; no clear D. V dropped 7 bases and J dropped 2 bases, with 8 bases sitting between them. Per germline, CDR1 ENHRY and CDR2 SYGVKD. The CDR3 is 12 amino acids. The CDR3 spells CAITAENTEAFF. In nucleotides, the CDR3 is TGTGCCATCACGGCGGAAAACACTGAAGCTTTCTTT.

This chain uses TRBV7-8 with TRBJ1-3, with D perhaps TRBD1 (6 bases). The ends were cut back, 0 bases at V and 4 bases at J, with 19 bases in the middle. This CDR3 comprises 18 residues. Germline CDR1 SGHVS, CDR2 FQNEAQ. CDR3 in DNA: TGTGCCAGCAGCTTAGCGCTGATTCCGACAGGTGTGGGAAACACCATATATTTT. It yields the protein CASSLALIPTGVGNTIYF.

This clone was detected only once. This rearrangement joins TRBV28 to TRBJ1-2, with 9 positions matching TRBD1. CDR3 size: 15 residues. Germline-derived CDR1 and CDR2 are MDHEN and SYDVKM. V lost 6 bases to trimming and J lost 7 bases; unmatched junction nucleotides: 12. This CDR3 reads CASSQGQGKGVGYTF. CDR3 DNA: TGTGCCAGCAGCCAAGGACAGGGGAAGGGGGTTGGCTACACCTTC.

The chain uses TRBV6-4 and TRBJ1-5; maybe TRBD1 (5 bases). Germline assignment: CDR1 MRHNA and CDR2 SNTAGT. This CDR3 comprises 14 residues. V lost 6 bases to trimming and J lost 2 bases, with 11 bases between them. CDR3 in amino acids: CASSSGMGNQPQHF. CDR3 DNA sequence: TGTGCCAGCAGCTCAGGGATGGGCAATCAGCCCCAGCATTTT.

This chain joins TRBV3-1 (or the pseudogene TRBV3-2) and TRBJ1-1; 8 positions match TRBD1. The CDR3 extends over 14 amino acids. V was pared by 7 bases and J by 4 bases, with 8 bases of the junction left unmatched. Germline CDR1 is LGHDT and CDR2 is YNNKEL (reference sequence). CDR3 DNA: TGTGCCAGCAACGTACAGGGGGGTGTCACTGAAGCTTTCTTT. It yields the protein CASNVQGGVTEAFF.

The chain joins TRBV6-5 to TRBJ1-2; D possibly corresponds to TRBD1 (5 bases). The V and J ends lost 4 bases and 2 bases respectively, with 14 bases between them. Per the germline V gene, CDR1 is MNHEY and CDR2 is SVGAGI. This CDR3 is 15 amino acids long. The CDR3: CASSSPETANYGYTF. CDR3 nucleotides: TGTGCCAGCAGTTCCCCCGAGACAGCAAACTATGGCTACACCTTC.

The V gene is TRBV11-3, the J gene TRBJ2-1; 8 nucleotides match TRBD1. Looked up from germline, CDR1 is SGHNT and CDR2 is YENEEA. V lost 5 bases to trimming and J lost 0 bases; unmatched junction nucleotides: 9. There are 17 residues in the CDR3. The chain's CDR3 is CASSPRTGLSSYNEQFF. CDR3 DNA sequence: TGTGCCAGCAGCCCCCGGACAGGGCTTAGCTCCTACAATGAGCAGTTCTTC.

The chain employs TRBV28 and TRBJ1-1; D perhaps matches TRBD1 (6 bases). Germline values: CDR1 MDHEN, CDR2 SYDVKM. The CDR3 is 15 amino acids. V was trimmed by 7 bases and J by 4 bases, leaving 19 bases between them. The CDR3 coding sequence is TGTGCCAGCAATACCCGAAAGAGGGGGGGCACTGAAGCTTTCTTT. Amino acid sequence: CASNTRKRGGTEAFF.